This T cell receptor (beta chain) was sequenced during a study of shared clonotypes between healthy human individuals (dated by TCRdb to 2019 to 2021). In terms of the full investigation: The cohort comprised a couple of women and three men aged 18 to 49 years. Leukapheresis yielded between about 0.9 and 8.9 billion PBMCs per donor. The study deeply sequenced blood TCR repertoires of about five healthy adults to estimate repertoire size and the extent of clonotype sharing between individuals. Libraries were prepared and TCR repertoires were sequenced by different laboratories using diverse techniques, in order to increase sequencing depth and limit assay-specific biases. For each donor, CD4 naive and CD4 memory were each run on three plates, CD8 naive on two plates, and CD8 memory on one plate.

Worth noting for this clone: No antigen is known for it. It has no much larger one-base neighbor in the sample; base qualities were not kept.

On the study overall, not on this receptor specifically: Sharing across four donors was observed for approximately 5% of naive CD4, about 4% of naive CD8, roughly 2.4% of memory CD4, and about 0.38% of memory CD8 clonotypes. Based on pairwise subsampling, the degree of clonotype sharing among donors was expected to be affected by sequencing depth. Compared with non-shared clonotypes, the clonotypes found in all four sorted-subset donors had higher generation probabilities. Incomplete sequencing was indicated by rarefaction of sorted-subset datasets, despite the large sequencing depth. Sampling was limited to blood, and TCR repertoires in tissue likely differ from TCR repertoires in blood. Larger estimated clonotype richness was generally found for naive subsets than for memory subsets. The small number of donors limited the genetic and exposure-history diversity represented.

The donors were healthy, HIV-negative adults with no recently reported acute infections or vaccinations. Every donor was a Caucasian adult residing in Nashville, Tennessee, USA. CD4+ T cells were enriched by magnetic negative selection, after which naive cells were positively selected on CD45RA and the negative fraction was taken as the memory subset. Blood was collected by leukapheresis, and PBMCs were isolated by Ficoll-Histopaque density gradient centrifugation and then cryopreserved in liquid nitrogen vapor phase. Analytical flow cytometry was used to check the purity and quantity of every magnetically sorted T cell population. Each sorted fraction had its genomic DNA isolated and then quantified by UV absorbance on a Nanodrop 2000c. CDR1 and CDR2 were assigned from the germline V gene as MDHEN and SYDVKM. The CDR3 sequence holds 15 residues, the cysteine and phenylalanine included. This entry keeps only the CDR3 DNA: 45 bases, framed from base 1. Between the V and J ends, shortened by 2 bases and 2 bases respectively, the junction contains 12 bases.

TCR CDR3 regions were amplified from genomic DNA by multiplex PCR using the deep immunoSEQ assay. Extracted genomic DNA from each cell subset was spread evenly across all wells of several immunoSEQ 96-well plates, with each plate serving as a replicate. For sorted subsets, each replicate PCR was loaded with roughly 200 ng genomic DNA, equivalent to approximately 33,000 T cell genomes. Purified libraries were quantified with a Qubit 3.0 fluorometer, sized on a Bioanalyzer 2100, and re-quantified with the KAPA Library Quantification kit. Each immunoSEQ 96-well plate was sequenced on its own single-read 150-cycle Illumina NextSeq 550 flow cell. The original pipeline was this. Because the immunoSEQ output included only junctional sequences and no quality scores, the filtering could not be the same as the filtering used for full-length reads. To assign V/J genes and CDR3, sequences were annotated against IMGT germline references using PyIR, a Python wrapper for IgBLAST v1.9. Any read was removed if the V/J assignment was weak (E-value above 1e-6), the CDR3 was missing, or the read contained stop codons, out-of-frame junctions, or ambiguous translated residues. V3J clonotypes were defined as sequences sharing the same inferred V gene, J gene, and CDR3 amino acid sequence. Percentage overlap between repertoires was computed as shared unique clonotypes divided by the size of the smaller repertoire. RTK rarefaction, the Chao1 estimator, and Recon v2.1 estimates of unobserved clonotypes were used to assess repertoire richness. OLGA was used to compute generation probabilities for all TCRbeta clonotypes that the gDNA method yielded from a few donors. In its TCRdb copy, this immuneACCESS table keeps in-frame sequences only and misses some clones. Where compared with another copy, unresolved V genes explain less than half of these, and the others have no known cause. The DNA gave D and trimming, while V, J and clone size come from that table. The sample table records 2 million to 3 million clones; roughly 93% of these occur just once. The ten largest clones add up to around 0.37% of the sample.

Here the chain combines TRBV28 and TRBJ1-1; 5 matching bases give a weak D call of TRBD1. This receptor was taken from a man between 18 and 35 years old in good health. Some clones in this sample may be carry-over from other donors' samples. The material sequenced was naive CD4+ T cells from PBMCs. This sample's cell subset or site label indicates: CD45RA+ positively selected. In nucleotides, the sequence is TGTGCCAGCAGTTTAAGGCAGGGTCCAAACACTGAAGCTTTCTTT. It translates as CASSLRQGPNTEAFF.